The text below deals with one TCR beta chain. Its antigen remains unidentified. Trimming cost V 5 bases and J 2 bases; bases outside gene matches: 9. Per germline, CDR1 SGHRS and CDR2 YFSETQ. The CDR3 is 16 residues long. These data are taken from a study of blood T cells in healthy people across ages. Study-level results: TCR beta diversity per million T cells fell roughly linearly with age.

Total RNA, at least 5 micrograms per sample, came from PBMCs. A second PCR of about 6 to 11 cycles used a sample-barcoded 5' primer and a J-beta primer mix. No fewer than 3 million CDR3-containing paired-end reads came from each sample. TCRdb itself ran the 5' RACE reads through MiXCR, one entry per CDR3 protein. The data hold around 1,000,000 distinct CDR3 sequences, with around two fifths observed a single time. Material for sequencing was blood. The rearrangement joins TRBV5-1 to TRBJ2-1, with 8 bases identical to TRBD2. The source is a man aged 18 to 30 in good health. The DNA for the CDR3 is TGCGCCAGCAGGCTGCTAGCGGGTCCTACCTACAATGAGCAGTTCTTC. Translating gives CASRLLAGPTYNEQFF.